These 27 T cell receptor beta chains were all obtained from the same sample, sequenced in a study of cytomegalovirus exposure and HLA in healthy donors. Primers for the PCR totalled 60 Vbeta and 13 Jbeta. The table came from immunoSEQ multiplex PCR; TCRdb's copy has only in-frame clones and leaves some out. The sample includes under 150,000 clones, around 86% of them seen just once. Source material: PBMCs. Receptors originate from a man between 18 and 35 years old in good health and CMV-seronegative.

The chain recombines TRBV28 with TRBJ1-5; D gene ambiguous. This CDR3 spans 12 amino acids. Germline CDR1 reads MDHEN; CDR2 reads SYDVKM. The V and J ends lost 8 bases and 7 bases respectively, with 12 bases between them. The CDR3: CASEFRGQPQHF. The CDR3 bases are TGTGCCAGCGAATTCCGAGGGCAGCCCCAGCATTTT.

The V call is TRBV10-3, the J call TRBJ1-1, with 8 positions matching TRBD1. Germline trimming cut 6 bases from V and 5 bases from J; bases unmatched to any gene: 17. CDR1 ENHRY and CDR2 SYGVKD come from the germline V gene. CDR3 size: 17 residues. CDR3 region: CAIRAPRGNTGGTEAFF. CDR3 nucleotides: TGTGCCATCAGGGCCCCTCGAGGGAATACAGGGGGAACTGAAGCTTTCTTT.

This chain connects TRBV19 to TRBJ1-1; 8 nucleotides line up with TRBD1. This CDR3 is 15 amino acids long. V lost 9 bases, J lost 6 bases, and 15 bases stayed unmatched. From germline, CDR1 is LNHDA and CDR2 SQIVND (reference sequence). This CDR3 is CASTLPQGAGSEAFF. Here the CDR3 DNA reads TGTGCCAGCACCCTCCCCCAGGGGGCTGGATCTGAAGCTTTCTTT.

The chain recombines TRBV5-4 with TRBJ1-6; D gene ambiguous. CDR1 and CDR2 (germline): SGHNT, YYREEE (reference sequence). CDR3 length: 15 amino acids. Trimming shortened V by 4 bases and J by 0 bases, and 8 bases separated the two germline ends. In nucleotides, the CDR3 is TGTGCCAGCAGCCCACGGAGCTCCTATAATTCACCCCTCCACTTT. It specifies CASSPRSSYNSPLHF.

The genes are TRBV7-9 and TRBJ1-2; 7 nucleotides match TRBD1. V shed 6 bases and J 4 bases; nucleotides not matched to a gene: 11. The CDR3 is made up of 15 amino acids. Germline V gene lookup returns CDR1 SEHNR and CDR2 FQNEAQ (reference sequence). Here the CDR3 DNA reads TGTGCCAGCAGTCAAAATTGGGGACAGATCTATGGCTACACCTTC. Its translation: CASSQNWGQIYGYTF.

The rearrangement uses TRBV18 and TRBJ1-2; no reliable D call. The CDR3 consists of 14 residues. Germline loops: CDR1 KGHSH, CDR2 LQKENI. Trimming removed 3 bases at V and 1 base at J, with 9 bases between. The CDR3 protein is CASSPWTDNYGYTF. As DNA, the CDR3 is TGTGCCAGCTCACCTTGGACTGATAACTATGGCTACACCTTC.

CDR3 loop: CASSDETGGVDTQYF. Here the CDR3 DNA reads TGTGCCAGCAGTGACGAGACTGGCGGGGTGGATACGCAGTATTTT. The rearrangement links TRBV6-4 to TRBJ2-3; perhaps TRBD2 as D (6 bases). Germline values: CDR1 MRHNA, CDR2 SNTAGT. This CDR3 contains 15 residues. V lost 2 bases and J lost 6, with 15 bases in between.

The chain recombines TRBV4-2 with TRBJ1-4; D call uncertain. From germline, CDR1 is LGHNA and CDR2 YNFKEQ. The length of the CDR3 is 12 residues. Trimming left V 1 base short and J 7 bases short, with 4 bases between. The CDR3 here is CASSQVSEKLFF. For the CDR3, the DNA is TGTGCCAGCAGCCAAGTATCTGAAAAACTGTTTTTT.

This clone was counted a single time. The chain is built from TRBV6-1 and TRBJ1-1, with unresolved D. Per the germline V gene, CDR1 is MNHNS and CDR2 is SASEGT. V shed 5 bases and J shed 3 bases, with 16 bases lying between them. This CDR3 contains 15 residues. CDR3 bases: TGTGCCAGCAGTTTTTCCGGGGAGGGTTACACTGAAGCTTTCTTT. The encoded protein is CASSFSGEGYTEAFF.

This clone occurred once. The CDR3 DNA reads TGTGCCAGCAGTTGGACAGGTTCCTACGAGCAGTACTTC. Translated: CASSWTGSYEQYF. This sequence joins TRBV28 and TRBJ2-7, with 7 bases that match TRBD1. V dropped 4 bases and J dropped 1; count of bases not matched to a gene: 1. Germline V gene data show CDR1 as MDHEN and CDR2 as SYDVKM. There are 13 residues in the CDR3.

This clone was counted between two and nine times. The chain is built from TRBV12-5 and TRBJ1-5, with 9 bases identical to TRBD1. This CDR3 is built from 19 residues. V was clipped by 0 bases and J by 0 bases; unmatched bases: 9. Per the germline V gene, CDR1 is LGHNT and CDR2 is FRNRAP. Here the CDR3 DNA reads TGTGCTAGTGGTTTGGTTCGACAGGGGGACCATTATAGCAATCAGCCCCAGCATTTT. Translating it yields CASGLVRQGDHYSNQPQHF.

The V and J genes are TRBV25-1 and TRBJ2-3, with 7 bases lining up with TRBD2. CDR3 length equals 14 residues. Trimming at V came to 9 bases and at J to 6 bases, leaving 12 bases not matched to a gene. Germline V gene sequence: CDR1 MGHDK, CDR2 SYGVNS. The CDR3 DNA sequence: TGTGCCAGTCATCAGGGAGGGGCCTTCGATACGCAGTATTTT. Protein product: CASHQGGAFDTQYF.

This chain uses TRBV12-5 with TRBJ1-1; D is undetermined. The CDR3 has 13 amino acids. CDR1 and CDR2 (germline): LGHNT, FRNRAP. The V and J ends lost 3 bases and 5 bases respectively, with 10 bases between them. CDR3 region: CASGFIGTTEAFF. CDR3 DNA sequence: TGTGCTAGTGGTTTTATCGGTACGACTGAAGCTTTCTTT.

CDR3 protein: CASSLSTGTPNSPLHF. For the CDR3, the DNA is TGTGCCAGCAGCTTATCGACAGGGACGCCCAATTCACCCCTCCACTTT. This chain uses TRBV7-2 with TRBJ1-6, with 7 nucleotides matching TRBD1. The CDR3 is 16 amino acids. Germline V gives CDR1 SGHTA, CDR2 FQGNSA. V was pared by 2 bases and J by 7 bases, with 8 bases of the junction left unmatched.

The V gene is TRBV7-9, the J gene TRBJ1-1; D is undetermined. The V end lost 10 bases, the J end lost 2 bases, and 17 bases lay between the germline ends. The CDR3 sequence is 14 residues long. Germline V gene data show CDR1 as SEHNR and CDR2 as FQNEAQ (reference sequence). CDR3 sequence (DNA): TGTGCCACGGACGGGATTTTCTCCAACACTGAAGCTTTCTTT. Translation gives CATDGIFSNTEAFF.

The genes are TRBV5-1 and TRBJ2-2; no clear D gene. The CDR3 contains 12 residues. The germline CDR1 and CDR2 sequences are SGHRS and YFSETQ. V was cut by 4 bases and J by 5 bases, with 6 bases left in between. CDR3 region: CASSLITGELFF. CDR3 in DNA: TGCGCCAGCAGCCTAATAACCGGGGAGCTGTTTTTT.

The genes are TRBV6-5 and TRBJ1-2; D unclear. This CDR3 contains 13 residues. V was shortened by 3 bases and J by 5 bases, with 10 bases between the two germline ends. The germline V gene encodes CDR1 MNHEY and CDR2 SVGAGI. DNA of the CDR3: TGTGCCAGCAGTTATATGGAGGAGTATGGCTACACCTTC. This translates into CASSYMEEYGYTF.

Here the CDR3 DNA reads TGTGCCAGCGCCCTCGGTCCCCCGAGCGGGGTGTCCGAGACCCAGTACTTC. Protein product: CASALGPPSGVSETQYF. The J gene is TRBJ2-5, the V gene TRBV5-6; 7 nucleotides align to TRBD2. The V gene end was trimmed by 7 bases and the J gene end by 5 bases; junction bases not matched to a gene: 20. The CDR3 contains 17 residues. Germline V gene sequence: CDR1 SGHDT, CDR2 YYEEEE.

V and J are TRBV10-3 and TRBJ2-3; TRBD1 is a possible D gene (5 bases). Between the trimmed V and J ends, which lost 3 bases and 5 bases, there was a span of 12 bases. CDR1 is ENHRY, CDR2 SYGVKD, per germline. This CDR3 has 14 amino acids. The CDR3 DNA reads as TGTGCCATCAGTGACAGGGCGCCGGTAGATACGCAGTATTTT. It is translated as CAISDRAPVDTQYF.

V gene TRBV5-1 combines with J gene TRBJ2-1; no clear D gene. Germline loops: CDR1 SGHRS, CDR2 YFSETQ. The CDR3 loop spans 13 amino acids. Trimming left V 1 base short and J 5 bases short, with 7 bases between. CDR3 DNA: TGCGCCAGCAGCTTGAGAGGCCACAATGAGCAGTTCTTC. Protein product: CASSLRGHNEQFF.

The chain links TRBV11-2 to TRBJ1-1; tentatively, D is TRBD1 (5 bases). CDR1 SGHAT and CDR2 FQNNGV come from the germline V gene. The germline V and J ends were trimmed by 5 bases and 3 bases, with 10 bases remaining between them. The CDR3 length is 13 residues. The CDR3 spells CASSPRVDTEAFF. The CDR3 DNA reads TGTGCCAGCAGCCCCAGGGTAGACACTGAAGCTTTCTTT. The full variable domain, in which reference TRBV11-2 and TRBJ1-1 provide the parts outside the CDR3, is EAGVAQSPRYKIIEKRQSVAFWCNPISGHATLYWYQQILGQGPKLLIQFQNNGVVDDSQLPKDRFSAERLKGVDSTLKIQPAKLEDSAVYLCASSPRVDTEAFFGQGTRLTVV.

In DNA form, the CDR3 reads TGCGCCAGCAGCTTGACGCCGATGGGACAGGGAGGTTGGTACACTGAAGCTTTCTTT. This gives the protein CASSLTPMGQGGWYTEAFF. The chain is built from TRBV5-1 and TRBJ1-1; TRBD1 matches at 9 bases. This CDR3 contains 19 residues. With 1 base clipped from V and 3 bases from J, the junction kept 16 bases outside the gene matches. CDR1 is SGHRS, CDR2 YFSETQ, per germline.

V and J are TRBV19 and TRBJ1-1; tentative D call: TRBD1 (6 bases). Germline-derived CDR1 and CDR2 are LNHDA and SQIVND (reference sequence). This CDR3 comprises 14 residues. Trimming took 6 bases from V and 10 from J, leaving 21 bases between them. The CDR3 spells CASRGGRLTPRAFF. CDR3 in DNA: TGTGCCAGTAGGGGGGGGCGCCTCACCCCCAGAGCTTTCTTT.

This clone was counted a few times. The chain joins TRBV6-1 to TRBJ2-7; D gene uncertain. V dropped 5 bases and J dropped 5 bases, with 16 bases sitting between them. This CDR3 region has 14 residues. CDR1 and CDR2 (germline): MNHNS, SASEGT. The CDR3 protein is CASSKKYFGNEQYF. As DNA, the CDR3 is TGTGCCAGCAGTAAGAAATATTTTGGCAACGAGCAGTACTTC.

The CDR3 region is CASSPQDRKHGYTF. The CDR3 DNA reads TGTGCCAGCTCACCACAAGACAGAAAACATGGCTACACCTTC. J is TRBJ1-2 and V is TRBV18; perhaps TRBD1 as D (5 bases). The CDR3 is 14 amino acids. V lost 1 base and J lost 6, with 12 bases in between. Per germline, CDR1 KGHSH and CDR2 LQKENI.

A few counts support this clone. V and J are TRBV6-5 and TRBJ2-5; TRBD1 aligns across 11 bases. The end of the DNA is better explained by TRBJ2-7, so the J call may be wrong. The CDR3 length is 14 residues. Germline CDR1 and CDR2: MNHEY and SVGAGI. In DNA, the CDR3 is TGTGCCAGCAGTCCAAGGACAGGGGGCAACGAGCAGTACTTC. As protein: CASSPRTGGNEQYF.

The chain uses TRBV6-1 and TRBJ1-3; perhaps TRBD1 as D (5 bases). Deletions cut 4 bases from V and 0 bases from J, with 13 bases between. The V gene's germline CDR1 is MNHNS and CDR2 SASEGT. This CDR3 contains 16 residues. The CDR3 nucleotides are TGTGCCAGCAGTGTTGGGACTAAGAGCTCTGGAAACACCATATATTTT. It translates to CASSVGTKSSGNTIYF.